A single sample is the source of the 32 T cell receptor beta chains below, sequenced in a study of T-cell reconstitution after alpha-beta-depleted transplantation in children. Unique molecular identifiers were incorporated into the prepared TCRbeta library. TCRdb reprocessed the PCR reads with MiXCR, giving one entry per CDR3 protein. The sample contains about 500,000 distinct CDR3 sequences, 32% of which appear only once. The sequenced sample was PBMCs from the stem cell graft donor, obtained from the stem cell graft. The source of these receptors is a human donor who donated a stem cell graft to a child with aplastic anemia.

There are a few counts of this clonotype. This chain links TRBV9 with TRBJ2-3, with 8 bases that match TRBD2. The V gene end was trimmed by 0 bases and the J gene end by 9 bases; junction bases not matched to a gene: 15. The V gene's germline CDR1 is SGDLS and CDR2 YYNGEE. CDR3 length: 17 residues. In nucleotides, the CDR3 is TGTGCCAGCAGCGTAGGGTCTACTAGCGGACCCTCCGGGACGCAGTATTTT. Translating it yields CASSVGSTSGPSGTQYF.

This clonotype has ten or more counts. V is TRBV24-1 and J is TRBJ2-2; 7 bases match TRBD1. The trim removed 9 bases at V and 4 bases at J, leaving 10 bases unmatched. This CDR3 is 15 amino acids long. Germline V gene sequence: CDR1 KGHDR, CDR2 SFDVKD. DNA for the CDR3: TGTGCCACCCGAGAAGGGGGCGCGGGCACCGGGGAGCTGTTTTTT. This gives the protein CATREGGAGTGELFF.

V and J are TRBV7-2 and TRBJ2-7; TRBD2 matches at 11 bases. Losses at the gene ends were 5 bases for V and 5 bases for J; bases not matched to a gene: 2. This CDR3 spans 13 amino acids. Germline V gives CDR1 SGHTA, CDR2 FQGNSA. Written as DNA, the CDR3 is TGTGCCAGCAGCAAGGGACTAGCGGACGAGCAGTACGTC. This gives the protein CASSKGLADEQYV.

The gene calls are TRBV12-3 or TRBV12-4 and TRBJ1-6; 12 nucleotides agree with TRBD1. The CDR3 consists of 14 residues. The junction had 7 bases not matched to a gene; V was cut back by 6 bases and J by 13 bases. DNA for the CDR3: TGTGCCAGCAGCGATCGGGACAGGGGGCGGCCCCTCCACTTT. Translating it yields CASSDRDRGRPLHF.

The chain carries TRBV12-3 or TRBV12-4 and TRBJ1-1, with D unresolved. Trimming removed 6 bases from V and 5 bases from J, with 4 bases in between. CDR3 length: 10 amino acids. CDR3 bases: TGTGCCAGCAGAAGTACTGAAGCTTTCTTT. Protein sequence: CASRSTEAFF.

The chain couples TRBV14 to TRBJ2-1; either TRBD1 or TRBD2 may fit D (6 bases each). This CDR3 region has 17 residues. V lost 2 bases, J lost 7 bases, and 21 bases lay in between. The germline gives CDR1 SGHDN, CDR2 FVKESK. This CDR3 is CASSQFSMRGVGNEQFF. CDR3 DNA sequence: TGTGCCAGCAGCCAATTCTCGATGAGGGGGGTCGGGAATGAGCAGTTCTTC.

This sequence joins TRBV19 and TRBJ1-1; D ambiguous. V was clipped by 5 bases and J by 6 bases, with 7 bases between them. CDR1 LNHDA and CDR2 SQIVND come from the germline V gene (reference sequence). This CDR3 comprises 11 residues. CDR3 protein: CASSSGAEAFF. CDR3 nucleotide sequence: TGTGCCAGTAGTTCCGGGGCTGAAGCTTTCTTT. The full variable domain, rest sourced from reference TRBV19 and TRBJ1-1, is DGGITQSPKYLFRKEGQNVTLSCEQNLNHDAMYWYRQDPGQGLRLIYYSQIVNDFQKGDIAEGYSVSREKKESFPLTVTSAQKNPTAFYLCASSSGAEAFFGQGTRLTVV.

The chain couples TRBV6-2 or TRBV6-3 to TRBJ2-7; TRBD2 matches 10 bases. V lost 2 bases and J lost 3; bases outside the gene matches: 7. This CDR3 contains 16 residues. Germline CDR1 is MNHEY and CDR2 is SVGEGT. CDR3 sequence: CASSYDTVAGGYEQYV. The DNA of the CDR3 is TGTGCCAGCAGTTACGACACCGTAGCGGGAGGCTACGAGCAGTACGTC.

The table lists this clonotype with a few counts. V and J are TRBV30 and TRBJ2-3, with 8 nucleotides matching TRBD2. CDR1 is GTSNPN, CDR2 SVGIG, per germline (reference sequence). The CDR3 has 15 residues. Trimming removed 0 bases from V and 4 bases from J; junction bases left unmatched: 6. The CDR3 region has the DNA TGTGCCTGGAGTGTAGGAGCGGGAGTTCCAGATACGCAGTATTTT. Translation: CAWSVGAGVPDTQYF.

This clonotype was seen a handful of times. The rearrangement uses TRBV12-3 or TRBV12-4 and TRBJ1-1; D is possibly TRBD1 (6 bases). Trimming shortened V by 3 bases and J by 5 bases, and 13 bases separated the two germline ends. The CDR3 has 14 residues. This chain's CDR3 is CASSFGGRRTEAFF. The CDR3 region has the DNA TGTGCCAGCAGTTTTGGGGGGCGAAGAACTGAAGCTTTCTTT.

The chain carries TRBV9 and TRBJ2-7, with D possibly called TRBD1 or TRBD2 (5 bases each). The CDR3 spans 15 residues. The germline CDR1 and CDR2 sequences are SGDLS and YYNGEE. The V gene lost 0 bases and the J gene lost 0 bases, with 10 bases spanning the gap. The DNA of the CDR3 is TGTGCCAGCAGCGTAGATGAGGGGTCCTCCTACGAGCAGTACTTC. Its translation is CASSVDEGSSYEQYF.

The gene calls are TRBV12-3 or TRBV12-4 and TRBJ2-5; no clear D gene. The V and J ends lost 5 bases and 5 bases respectively, with 18 bases between them. The CDR3 has 15 residues. The CDR3 DNA follows: TGTGCCAGCAGTAGCTCGTGGCAAGGGCGGGAGACCCAGTACTTC. Translating it yields CASSSSWQGRETQYF.

The chain joins TRBV29-1 to TRBJ1-2; a weak D match, TRBD1 (5 bases). CDR1 SQVTM and CDR2 ANQGSEA come from the germline V gene. The CDR3 extends over 13 amino acids. V was cut by 4 bases and J by 3 bases, with 12 bases left in between. As DNA, the CDR3 is TGCAGCGTTGCTACAGGACCCCACTATGGCTACACCTTC. It yields the protein CSVATGPHYGYTF.

The CDR3 DNA follows: TGTGCCAGCAGCCCCCCCAAGGGGGTTGGGGACTATGGCTACACCTTC. This gives the protein CASSPPKGVGDYGYTF. V is TRBV14 and J is TRBJ1-2; D might be TRBD1 (6 bases). Between the trimmed V and J ends, which lost 4 bases and 3 bases, there was a span of 18 bases. This CDR3 is 16 amino acids long. Germline V gene lookup returns CDR1 SGHDN and CDR2 FVKESK.

This rearrangement joins TRBV12-3 or TRBV12-4 to TRBJ2-2; D perhaps matches TRBD2 (5 bases). V lost 5 bases and J lost 6, with 10 bases in between. This CDR3 spans 13 amino acids. CDR3 loop: CASSIEGSGELFF. The CDR3 nucleotides are TGTGCCAGCAGTATTGAGGGATCCGGGGAGCTGTTTTTT.

This rearrangement joins TRBV7-9 to TRBJ1-1; 10 bases agree with TRBD1. CDR3 length equals 17 residues. CDR1 is SEHNR, CDR2 FQNEAQ, per germline (reference sequence). Trimming at V came to 4 bases and at J to 6 bases, leaving 14 bases not matched to a gene. The CDR3 loop reads CASSSRDRGPIFAEAFF. The CDR3 nucleotides read TGTGCCAGCAGCTCACGGGACAGGGGTCCAATTTTCGCTGAAGCTTTCTTT.

The chain couples TRBV5-1 to TRBJ1-2; no definite D call. V gave up 2 bases and J gave up 0 bases, with 14 bases separating them. CDR3 size: 16 residues. Germline-derived CDR1 and CDR2 are SGHRS and YFSETQ. Here the CDR3 DNA reads TGCGCCAGCAGCTTCGCACCGGGTCGGCCTAACTATGGCTACACCTTC. It translates to CASSFAPGRPNYGYTF.

This clonotype was detected only a few times. This chain connects TRBV11-2 to TRBJ2-5; D unclear. CDR3 length: 14 residues. Per germline, CDR1 SGHAT and CDR2 FQNNGV. V shed 5 bases and J shed 7 bases, with 17 bases lying between them. CDR3 sequence reads: CASSPMASIGTQYF. In nucleotides, the CDR3 is TGTGCCAGCAGCCCTATGGCATCTATCGGGACCCAGTACTTC.

The chain combines TRBV11-2 with TRBJ2-7, with 8 nucleotides matching TRBD1. Germline loops: CDR1 SGHAT, CDR2 FQNNGV. The CDR3 totals 14 residues. J was trimmed by 5 bases and V by 6 bases; bases with no gene match: 9. In nucleotides, the CDR3 is TGTGCCAGCAGACTACCGGGACAGGTGAACGAGCAGTACTTC. Its translation is CASRLPGQVNEQYF.

The chain employs TRBV11-2 and TRBJ1-5, with a weak D call TRBD1 (5 bases). This CDR3 has 15 residues. V lost 1 base and J lost 7, with 14 bases in between. CDR1 is SGHAT and CDR2 is FQNNGV in the germline V gene. CDR3 sequence reads: CASSLVEGIRQPQHF. CDR3 sequence (DNA): TGTGCCAGCAGCTTAGTTGAGGGGATAAGACAGCCCCAGCATTTT. Variable domain in full (rest from reference TRBV11-2 and TRBJ1-5): EAGVAQSPRYKIIEKRQSVAFWCNPISGHATLYWYQQILGQGPKLLIQFQNNGVVDDSQLPKDRFSAERLKGVDSTLKIQPAKLEDSAVYLCASSLVEGIRQPQHFGDGTRLSIL.

This clonotype was seen a few times. The gene calls are TRBV6-2 or TRBV6-3 and TRBJ2-7; 13 nucleotides line up with TRBD2. The trim removed 0 bases at V and 3 bases at J, leaving 11 bases unmatched. The germline V gene encodes CDR1 MNHEY and CDR2 SVGEGT. The CDR3 loop spans 19 amino acids. The CDR3 coding sequence is TGTGCCAGCAGTTACTCGAGGGAATGGACTAGCGGGAGAGACTACGAGCAGTACTTC. This encodes CASSYSREWTSGRDYEQYF.

The rearrangement joins TRBV5-6 to TRBJ2-5, with D perhaps assigned TRBD1 or TRBD2 (6 bases each). V lost 4 bases and J lost 5, with 15 bases in between. From germline, CDR1 is SGHDT and CDR2 YYEEEE. The CDR3 contains 14 residues. This CDR3 reads CASSPEGGRETQYF. DNA of the CDR3: TGTGCCAGCAGCCCCGAGGGGGGTCGGGAGACCCAGTACTTC.

In its sample, this clonotype was seen many times. V gene TRBV12-3 or TRBV12-4 combines with J gene TRBJ1-1, with TRBD1 as a possible D gene (5 bases). This CDR3 contains 15 residues. Trimming cost V 1 base and J 1 base, with 10 bases left between them. The CDR3 here is CASSLGQGRNTEAFF. CDR3 nucleotides: TGTGCCAGCAGTTTAGGGCAGGGTAGGAACACTGAAGCTTTCTTT.

The chain uses TRBV9 and TRBJ2-3; a weak D match, TRBD1 (5 bases). This CDR3 comprises 15 residues. V lost 0 bases, J lost 0 bases, and 8 bases lay in between. CDR1 is SGDLS, CDR2 YYNGEE, per germline. This chain's CDR3 is CASSVGGVSTDTQYF. DNA for the CDR3: TGTGCCAGCAGCGTAGGGGGCGTGAGCACAGATACGCAGTATTTT.

The chain combines TRBV7-8 with TRBJ2-7; D is uncertain. The germline V gene encodes CDR1 SGHVS and CDR2 FQNEAQ. Deletions cut 3 bases from V and 0 bases from J, with 12 bases between. This CDR3 comprises 15 residues. CDR3 coding DNA: TGTGCCAGCAGCTTCGGAATGGGAAGCTCCTACGAGCAGTACGTC. It translates to CASSFGMGSSYEQYV.

The chain employs TRBV5-1 and TRBJ2-1; the match to TRBD1 covers 8 bases. Unmatched junction bases numbered 15, after V lost 6 bases and J lost 7 bases. Looked up from germline, CDR1 is SGHRS and CDR2 is YFSETQ. The length of the CDR3 is 16 residues. The CDR3 DNA is TGCGCCAGCACCATAGGTTCTACACAGGGGGTGAATGAGCAGTTCTTC. It codes for CASTIGSTQGVNEQFF.

This clonotype has only a few counts. The chain combines TRBV13 with TRBJ2-3; no firm D call. The CDR3 has 12 residues. The V end lost 6 bases, the J end lost 2 bases, and 6 bases lay between the germline ends. From germline, CDR1 is PRHDT and CDR2 FYEKMQ (reference sequence). The CDR3 DNA sequence: TGTGCCAGCAGGCCAAACACAGATACGCAGTATTTT. Protein product: CASRPNTDTQYF. The full variable domain, with the rest looked up from reference TRBV13 and TRBJ2-3, is AAGVIQSPRHLIKEKRETATLKCYPIPRHDTVYWYQQGPGQDPQFLISFYEKMQSDKGSIPDRFSAQQFSDYHSELNMSSLELGDSALYFCASRPNTDTQYFGPGTRLTVL.

This clonotype was found a few times. J is TRBJ1-1 and V is TRBV15; TRBD1 matches at 8 bases. The CDR3 extends over 14 amino acids. Germline V gives CDR1 LNHNV, CDR2 YYDKDF (reference sequence). V trimming: 5 bases; J trimming: 3 bases; junction bases outside the gene matches: 5. CDR3: CATSLTGGHTEAFF. In DNA, the CDR3 is TGTGCCACCAGCCTTACAGGGGGACACACTGAAGCTTTCTTT.

The genes are TRBV7-2 and TRBJ2-1; D uncertain. Per germline, CDR1 SGHTA and CDR2 FQGNSA. The CDR3 covers 13 residues. Between the trimmed V and J ends, which lost 3 bases and 7 bases, there was a span of 10 bases. The CDR3 is CASSFNWGNEQFF. CDR3 sequence (DNA): TGTGCCAGCAGCTTCAATTGGGGAAATGAGCAGTTCTTC.

The chain links TRBV12-3 or TRBV12-4 to TRBJ1-5; no reliable D call. The CDR3 is 17 amino acids. The V gene lost 1 base and the J gene lost 0 bases, with 13 bases spanning the gap. CDR3 coding DNA: TGTGCCAGCAGTTTAGGTTTGCGGCAGGATAGCAATCAGCCCCAGCATTTT. This codes for CASSLGLRQDSNQPQHF.

The chain joins TRBV28 to TRBJ1-5, with a weak D call TRBD1 (5 bases). CDR3 length equals 14 residues. V lost 10 bases to trimming and J lost 0 bases, with 13 bases between them. Germline CDR1 reads MDHEN; CDR2 reads SYDVKM. CDR3: CAIRQHYSNQPQHF. DNA of the CDR3: TGTGCCATCCGACAGCATTATAGCAATCAGCCCCAGCATTTT. Full variable domain (rest looked up from reference TRBV28 and TRBJ1-5): DVKVTQSSRYLVKRTGEKVFLECVQDMDHENMFWYRQDPGLGLRLIYFSYDVKMKEKGDIPEGYSVSREKKERFSLILESASTNQTSMYLCAIRQHYSNQPQHFGDGTRLSIL.

The CDR3 region is CASSFGSLTEAFF. The CDR3 DNA reads as TGTGCCAGCAGCTTCGGAAGCCTCACTGAAGCTTTCTTT. The V and J genes are TRBV7-8 and TRBJ1-1; D is unclear. The CDR3 has 13 amino acids. Germline V gene sequence: CDR1 SGHVS, CDR2 FQNEAQ. Trimming cost V 3 bases and J 4 bases, with 9 bases left between them. The variable domain in full, completed from reference TRBV7-8 and TRBJ1-1, reads GAGVSQSPRYKVAKRGQDVALRCDPISGHVSLFWYQQALGQGPEFLTYFQNEAQLDKSGLPSDRFFAERPEGSVSTLKIQRTQQEDSAVYLCASSFGSLTEAFFGQGTRLTVV.